Listed here is a single TCR beta chain. The antigen it recognizes is unknown. Base qualities are not provided; no much larger clone lies one nucleotide away. This record belongs to a study of T cell responses to AZD1222 COVID-19 vaccine listed by TCRdb under 2021. At the level of the whole study: Because spike-specific TCR depth and breadth did not differ between the two schedules, AZD1222 recipients who got a second dose at roughly 4 weeks were pooled with those who got a second dose at roughly 12 weeks. TCR sequencing covered roughly 230 trial participants: 200 to 220 given two doses of AZD1222 and around 25 given two doses of MenACWY control vaccine. Trial participants were enrolled by age into subgroups of 18-55, 56-69 and 70-plus years, and roughly 160, 29 and 62 TCR-sequenced participants, respectively, were included in these subgroups.

This sample's time point label indicates: baseline before first vaccination. Samples from vaccinated people were obtained from the UK trials COV001 and COV002, which included a single-blind randomized controlled phase 2/3 trial of AZD1222 (ChAdOx1 nCoV-19) in healthy adults. For TCRbeta chain sequencing, PBMC samples were collected from trial participants at day 0 and at day 28 after the second dose. The CDR3 regions of human TCRbeta chains were subjected to immunosequencing. Per the source publication's procedure: Repertoire TCRs were matched against a reference library of SARS-CoV-2-specific TCRs generated with the MIRA antigen-specificity platform. Breadth meant the fraction of unique TCRs that were SARS-CoV-2-associated, whereas depth meant the fraction of total T cells that were SARS-CoV-2-associated. Using the MIRA data, every spike-specific TCR was mapped to the spike region that the TCR reacted to and assigned to either a CD4 or a CD8 class. Log10-transformed breadth and depth values were compared by one-way ANOVA with Sidak's multiple comparisons tests. In TCRdb, the immuneACCESS table is reduced to in-frame sequences with V and J assigned. These tables do not hold every clone; where another copy was compared, an unresolved V gene accounts for under half, and the others remain unexplained. V and J calls and clone size are copied from that table; D and trimming were computed from the DNA. The sample has about 100,000 clones on record, about 86% of them singletons. Of the sample, about 3.3% is held by the ten largest clones.

General study outcomes and caveats: The vaccine-associated CD4 TCRs covered the entire spike protein, and the dominant responses fell in regions 160-218 and 743-854. Because no day 14 peak-response samples were available, the repertoires could be characterized only after the peak T cell response. A significant rise in spike-specific TCR breadth and depth was observed after two AZD1222 doses relative to day 0 and relative to MenACWY recipients. Only five or six AZD1222 recipients were SARS-CoV-2 seropositive at baseline, limiting conclusions about previously exposed vaccinees. Reportedly, almost half of the unique spike-specific TCRs recognized epitopes lying outside the regions that are mutated in the B.1.351 and B.1.1.7 variants. The 56-69-year group was small, and its depth increase did not reach significance, likely because of low power. Participants were mostly white British, with more females than males. The authors suggested clonal diversity may have been underestimated.

The V end loses 5 bases and the J end loses 5 bases, and a stretch of 10 bases separates them. From the cysteine up to the phenylalanine, the CDR3 has a length of 13 residues. CDR3 DNA is the only sequence kept; it has 39 bases, read in frame from the first base. CDR1 and CDR2, looked up from the germline V gene (reference sequence), are SEHNR and FQNEAQ. The V and J segments used are TRBV7-9 and TRBJ1-5; the D region possibly corresponds to TRBD1 (5 bases align). The sequence came from an adult in good health. Sequencing used peripheral blood, obtained on day 0 of AZD1222 vaccination. CDR3 loop: CASSATAYQPQHF. The DNA reads as follows: TGTGCCAGCAGCGCGACAGCGTATCAGCCCCAGCATTTT.